A single sample gave rise to the 11 T cell receptor beta chains below, sequenced in a study of beta chain features in type 1 diabetes. All of the isolated RNA was reverse transcribed, so expressed TCRB transcripts were sequenced. Clones were read by immunoSEQ multiplex PCR, and TCRdb kept only the in-frame ones, dropping some. The sample has 150,000 to 200,000 clones; roughly 8% are singletons. General study points: The study found moderately but significantly shorter TCRB CDR3s in all four CD4+ subsets of Type 1 diabetes patients.

These receptors' antigens are unknown. Sequencing was done on a sample of central memory CD4+ T cells from blood. The receptors here all came from a woman aged 40 to 50 with type 1 diabetes.

This clone has only a few counts. This chain links TRBV28 with TRBJ2-1, with TRBD1 identical over 12 bases. Germline loops: CDR1 MDHEN, CDR2 SYDVKM. The V gene end was trimmed by 3 bases and the J gene end by 10 bases; junction bases not matched to a gene: 13. This CDR3 contains 17 residues. As DNA, the CDR3 is TGTGCCAGCAGTTTTATCCTAGCGGGACAGGGGGCGAAGGAGCAGTTCTTC. Translation: CASSFILAGQGAKEQFF.

This clone was counted a few times. The rearrangement uses TRBV28 and TRBJ1-1; possibly TRBD1 for D (5 bases). The germline V gene has CDR1 MDHEN and CDR2 SYDVKM. V dropped 4 bases and J dropped 4 bases, with 16 bases sitting between them. This CDR3 is 15 amino acids long. The CDR3 nucleotides read TGTGCCAGCAGTTCTTCCCCACACGGGGGCACTGAAGCTTTCTTT. Its translation is CASSSSPHGGTEAFF.

The rearrangement joins TRBV7-2 to TRBJ1-2; D may be TRBD1 (6 bases). V was pared by 5 bases and J by 3 bases, with 7 bases between. The germline gives CDR1 SGHTA, CDR2 FQGNSA. This CDR3 is 12 amino acids long. The CDR3 protein is CASSPGDYGYTF. As DNA, the CDR3 is TGTGCCAGCAGCCCAGGGGACTATGGCTACACCTTC.

The rearrangement joins TRBV9 to TRBJ2-3; 8 positions agree with TRBD1. This CDR3 contains 19 residues. The ends lost 3 bases at V and 0 bases at J; junction bases unmatched: 15. Germline-derived CDR1 and CDR2 are SGDLS and YYNGEE. CDR3 amino acids: CASSESGTGFLTSTDTQYF. The CDR3 nucleotides read TGTGCCAGCAGCGAGTCCGGGACAGGTTTTCTTACTAGCACAGATACGCAGTATTTT.

In this sample, this clone turned up a few times. The chain uses TRBV9 and TRBJ2-1; 11 bases agree with TRBD2. Germline V gene data show CDR1 as SGDLS and CDR2 as YYNGEE. V shed 6 bases, J shed 9 bases, and the junction held 8 bases outside the gene matches. The CDR3 consists of 14 residues. In nucleotides, the CDR3 is TGTGCCAGCAAGGGGACTAGCGGAGGGAGTGAGCAGTTCTTC. Translating gives CASKGTSGGSEQFF.

This clone was seen more than once but under ten times. The rearrangement links TRBV28 to TRBJ2-1, with 13 positions matching TRBD2. The V gene's germline CDR1 is MDHEN and CDR2 SYDVKM. This CDR3 has 17 amino acids. Trimming cost V 5 bases and J 4 bases; bases outside gene matches: 8. CDR3 in DNA: TGTGCCAGCAGTCTAAACCCGGGACTAGCGGGATACAATGAGCAGTTCTTC. It encodes CASSLNPGLAGYNEQFF.

The rearrangement links TRBV5-1 to TRBJ2-5; 7 nucleotides align to TRBD2. The CDR3 extends over 14 amino acids. V lost 3 bases to trimming and J lost 3 bases; unmatched junction nucleotides: 5. From germline, CDR1 is SGHRS and CDR2 YFSETQ. The CDR3 spells CASSWEGSEETQYF. Written as DNA, the CDR3 is TGCGCCAGCAGCTGGGAGGGTAGCGAAGAGACCCAGTACTTC.

In its sample, this clone was seen a few times. The chain carries TRBV9 and TRBJ2-5, with D maybe TRBD1 (7 bases). Germline V gene data show CDR1 as SGDLS and CDR2 as YYNGEE. Trimming cost V 3 bases and J 3 bases, with 12 bases left between them. The CDR3 has 14 residues. The CDR3 DNA is TGTGCCAGCAGCGGTGGAGGGGGCGAAGAGACCCAGTACTTC. Encoded protein: CASSGGGGEETQYF.

V and J are TRBV7-2 and TRBJ2-5; D call uncertain. Germline values: CDR1 SGHTA, CDR2 FQGNSA. The CDR3 has 14 residues. V was cut by 5 bases and J by 1 base, with 11 bases left in between. The CDR3 loop reads CASSRPPSQETQYF. The CDR3 DNA is TGTGCCAGCAGCCGCCCTCCCAGCCAAGAGACCCAGTACTTC.

This clone has just a few counts. The chain combines TRBV6-5 with TRBJ1-2; D is ambiguous. The CDR3 has 14 residues. CDR1 and CDR2 (germline): MNHEY, SVGAGI. Between the trimmed V and J ends, which lost 2 bases and 3 bases, there was a span of 10 bases. CDR3 DNA sequence: TGTGCCAGCAGTTACGGATCCGCGGACTATGGCTACACCTTC. This translates into CASSYGSADYGYTF.

V is TRBV9 and J is TRBJ1-4, with 10 bases identical to TRBD1. There are 15 residues in the CDR3. V gave up 0 bases and J gave up 7 bases; unmatched junction bases: 3. CDR1 and CDR2 from the germline V gene are SGDLS and YYNGEE. CDR3 bases: TGTGCCAGCAGCGTAGGGGACAGGGGCCCTGAAAAACTGTTTTTT. Translated: CASSVGDRGPEKLFF.